This T cell receptor beta chain derives from a study of cytomegalovirus exposure and HLA in healthy donors. The germline gives CDR1 WSHSY, CDR2 SAAADI. CDR3 length equals 15 residues. Trimming removed 0 bases from V and 2 bases from J, with 8 bases in between. This clone was observed once. The PCR used 60 Vbeta and 13 Jbeta primers. Profiling relied on immunoSEQ multiplex PCR, and the TCRdb table lists in-frame clones only, not all of them. Here the sample spans about 140,000 clones, roughly 80% being singletons. Material: PBMCs. This TCR came from a male donor in good health and CMV-seronegative. The chain links TRBV10-2 to TRBJ1-5; TRBD1 is a possible D gene (5 bases). The DNA of the CDR3 is TGCGCCAGCAGTGAGTCGACCAGGGGCAATCAGCCCCAGCATTTT. Protein sequence: CASSESTRGNQPQHF.